What follows describes a single T cell receptor beta chain. Its antigen remains unidentified. The entry originates in a study of cytomegalovirus exposure and HLA in healthy donors. Overall study context: Of the donors genotyped, several hundred in all, about 81% fell in the Caucasian-associated ancestry cluster. Findings and limits, study-wide: The availability of immune exposure information extended only to CMV serostatus. A list of roughly 180 TCR beta chains associated with cytomegalovirus was given.

PCR primers comprised 60 Vbeta and 13 Jbeta primers. Measured with immunoSEQ multiplex PCR; TCRdb has only the in-frame clones, and not every one. Among around 100,000 clones listed, 81% were seen once. This CDR3 has 12 amino acids. Per the germline V gene, CDR1 is MGHRA and CDR2 is YSYEKL. Losses at the gene ends were 4 bases for V and 7 bases for J; bases not matched to a gene: 3. This chain connects TRBV4-1 to TRBJ1-2; 7 bases line up with TRBD1. The source is a woman in her seventies in good health and CMV-seropositive. Sequencing used PBMCs. Here the CDR3 DNA reads TGCGCCAGCAGCCCGACAGGGTTTGGCTACACCTTC. It translates to CASSPTGFGYTF.